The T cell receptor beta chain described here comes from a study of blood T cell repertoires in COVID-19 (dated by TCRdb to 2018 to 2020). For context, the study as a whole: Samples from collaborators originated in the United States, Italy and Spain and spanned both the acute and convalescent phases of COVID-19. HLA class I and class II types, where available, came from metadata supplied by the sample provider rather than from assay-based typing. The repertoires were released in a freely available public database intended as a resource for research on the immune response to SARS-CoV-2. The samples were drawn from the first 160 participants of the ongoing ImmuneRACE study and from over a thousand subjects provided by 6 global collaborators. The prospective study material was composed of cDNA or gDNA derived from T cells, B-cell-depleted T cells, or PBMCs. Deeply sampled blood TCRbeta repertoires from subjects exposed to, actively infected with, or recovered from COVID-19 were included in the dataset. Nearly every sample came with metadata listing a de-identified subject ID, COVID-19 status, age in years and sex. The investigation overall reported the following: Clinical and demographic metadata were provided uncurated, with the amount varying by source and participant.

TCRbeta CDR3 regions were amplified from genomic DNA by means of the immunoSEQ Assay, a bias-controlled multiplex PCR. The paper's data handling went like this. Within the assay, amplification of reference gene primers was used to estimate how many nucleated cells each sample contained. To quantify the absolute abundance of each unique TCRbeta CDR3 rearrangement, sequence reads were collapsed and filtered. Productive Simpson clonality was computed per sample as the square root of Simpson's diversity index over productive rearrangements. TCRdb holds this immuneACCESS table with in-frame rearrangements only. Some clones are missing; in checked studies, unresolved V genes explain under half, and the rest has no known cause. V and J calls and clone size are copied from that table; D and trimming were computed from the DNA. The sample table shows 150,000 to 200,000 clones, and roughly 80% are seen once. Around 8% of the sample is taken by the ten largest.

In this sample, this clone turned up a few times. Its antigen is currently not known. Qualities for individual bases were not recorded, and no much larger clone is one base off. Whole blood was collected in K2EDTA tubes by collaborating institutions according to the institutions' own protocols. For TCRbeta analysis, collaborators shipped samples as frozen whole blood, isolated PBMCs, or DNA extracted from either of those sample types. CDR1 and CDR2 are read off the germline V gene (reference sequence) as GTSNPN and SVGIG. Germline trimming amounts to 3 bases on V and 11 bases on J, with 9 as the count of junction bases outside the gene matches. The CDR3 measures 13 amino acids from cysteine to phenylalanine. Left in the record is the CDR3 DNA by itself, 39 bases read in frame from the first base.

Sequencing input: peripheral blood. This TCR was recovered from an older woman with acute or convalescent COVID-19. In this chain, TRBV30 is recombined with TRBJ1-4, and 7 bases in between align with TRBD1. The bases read TGTGCCTGGAGCGACAGGGTTCCGGTTAAACTGTTTTTT. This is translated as CAWSDRVPVKLFF.